This T cell receptor (beta chain) was profiled in a study of control samples from healthy donors and cancer patients. Germline CDR1 and CDR2: SGDLS and YYNGEE. The CDR3 extends over 13 amino acids. Trimming stripped 6 bases from V and 8 bases from J, with 14 bases between. The table came from immunoSEQ multiplex PCR; TCRdb's copy has only in-frame clones and leaves some out. The sample shows about 150,000 clones, roughly 93% of them seen only once. Specimen: blood. The chain links TRBV9 to TRBJ1-4; D remains unclear. The clonotype comes from a man between 18 and 35 years old in good health. CDR3 sequence: CASKVLRSEKLFF. CDR3 sequence (DNA): TGTGCCAGCAAAGTCCTCCGATCCGAAAAACTGTTTTTT.